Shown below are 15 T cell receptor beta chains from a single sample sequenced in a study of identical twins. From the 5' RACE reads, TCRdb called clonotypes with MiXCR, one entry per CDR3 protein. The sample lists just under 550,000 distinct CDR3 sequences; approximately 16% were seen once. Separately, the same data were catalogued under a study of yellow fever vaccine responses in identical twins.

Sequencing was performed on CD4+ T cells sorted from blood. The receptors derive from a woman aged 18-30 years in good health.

The CDR3: CASSGTGITEAFF. CDR3 DNA: TGTGCCAGCAGCGGGACAGGGATTACTGAAGCTTTCTTT. The rearrangement joins TRBV2 to TRBJ1-1; 9 bases are a match to TRBD1. The CDR3 covers 13 residues. The germline V gene encodes CDR1 SNHLY and CDR2 FYNNEI. The J segment lost 5 bases and the V segment lost 6 bases, leaving 4 bases of the junction unmatched. Based on the CDR3 plus reference TRBV2 and TRBJ1-1, the full variable domain is EPEVTQTPSHQVTQMGQEVILRCVPISNHLYFYWYRQILGQKVEFLVSFYNNEISEKSEIFDDQFSVERPDGSNFTLKIRSTKLEDSAMYFCASSGTGITEAFFGQGTRLTVV.

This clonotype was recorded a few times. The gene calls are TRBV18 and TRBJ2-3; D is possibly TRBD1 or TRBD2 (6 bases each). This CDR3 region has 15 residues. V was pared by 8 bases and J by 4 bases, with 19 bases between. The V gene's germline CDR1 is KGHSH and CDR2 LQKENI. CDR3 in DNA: TGTGCCAGCCCCCCGGGGGCAGGGAACGCAGATACGCAGTATTTT. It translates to CASPPGAGNADTQYF.

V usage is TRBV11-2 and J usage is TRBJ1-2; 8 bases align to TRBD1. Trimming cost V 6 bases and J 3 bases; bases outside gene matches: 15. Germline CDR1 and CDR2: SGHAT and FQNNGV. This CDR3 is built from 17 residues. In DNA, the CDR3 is TGTGCCAGCAGTACGGCAGGGACAGGCACTACTCACTATGGCTACACCTTC. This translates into CASSTAGTGTTHYGYTF.

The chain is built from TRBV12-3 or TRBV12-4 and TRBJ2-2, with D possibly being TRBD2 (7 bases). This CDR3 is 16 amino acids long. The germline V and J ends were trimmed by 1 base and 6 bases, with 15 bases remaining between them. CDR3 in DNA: TGTGCCAGCAGTTTAGTCGGCGGGGGCGGTTCCGGGGAGCTGTTTTTT. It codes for CASSLVGGGGSGELFF.

In DNA form, the CDR3 reads TGTGCCAGCAGCGACCCAAACAGGCAAGGAGCCCCCTACGAGCAGTACTTC. It yields the protein CASSDPNRQGAPYEQYF. The chain combines TRBV7-9 with TRBJ2-7, with D maybe TRBD1 (5 bases). CDR1 is SEHNR, CDR2 FQNEAQ, per germline (reference sequence). This CDR3 region has 17 residues. V was shortened by 5 bases and J by 2 bases, with 22 bases between the two germline ends.

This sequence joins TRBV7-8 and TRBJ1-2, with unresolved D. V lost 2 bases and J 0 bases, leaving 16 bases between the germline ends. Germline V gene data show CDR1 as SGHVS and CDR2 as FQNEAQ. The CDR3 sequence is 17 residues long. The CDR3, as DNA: TGTGCCAGCAGCTTATTAGCCACGGGGAGTACTAACTATGGCTACACCTTC. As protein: CASSLLATGSTNYGYTF.

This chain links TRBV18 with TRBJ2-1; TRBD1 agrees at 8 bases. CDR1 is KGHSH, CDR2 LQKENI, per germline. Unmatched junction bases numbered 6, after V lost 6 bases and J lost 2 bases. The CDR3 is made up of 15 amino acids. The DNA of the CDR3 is TGTGCCAGCTCGACCGGGACAGGAGCCTACAATGAGCAGTTCTTC. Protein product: CASSTGTGAYNEQFF.

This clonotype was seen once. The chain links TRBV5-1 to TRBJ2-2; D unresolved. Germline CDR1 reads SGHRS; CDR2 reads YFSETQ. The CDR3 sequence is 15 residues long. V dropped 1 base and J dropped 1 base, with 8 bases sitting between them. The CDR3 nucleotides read TGCGCCAGCAGCTTGCAGGAAGAGAACACCGGGGAGCTGTTTTTT. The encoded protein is CASSLQEENTGELFF.

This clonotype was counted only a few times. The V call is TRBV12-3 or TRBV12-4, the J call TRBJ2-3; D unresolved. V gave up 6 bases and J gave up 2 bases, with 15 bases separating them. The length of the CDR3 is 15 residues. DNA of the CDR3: TGTGCCAGCAGAACCGACGGCGCCTACACAGATACGCAGTATTTT. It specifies CASRTDGAYTDTQYF.

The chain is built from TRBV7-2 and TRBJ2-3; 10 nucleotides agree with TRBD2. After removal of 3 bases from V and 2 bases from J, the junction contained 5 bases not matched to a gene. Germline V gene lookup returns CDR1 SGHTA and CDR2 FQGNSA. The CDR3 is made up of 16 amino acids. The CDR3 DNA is TGTGCCAGCAGCTTGCTTAGCGGGGGGAACACAGATACGCAGTATTTT. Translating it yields CASSLLSGGNTDTQYF.

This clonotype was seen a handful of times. CDR3 protein: CASSSGQGASHEAFF. The CDR3 nucleotides read TGCGCCAGCAGCTCTGGACAGGGGGCATCGCATGAAGCTTTCTTT. This sequence joins TRBV5-1 and TRBJ1-1; 11 bases are a match to TRBD1. In germline, CDR1 is SGHRS, CDR2 YFSETQ. The ends lost 3 bases at V and 7 bases at J; junction bases unmatched: 8. The CDR3 runs to 15 residues.

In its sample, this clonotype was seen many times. CDR3 region: CASSDGTGSYNEQFF. Written as DNA, the CDR3 is TGCGCCAGCAGCGATGGGACGGGCTCCTACAATGAGCAGTTCTTC. J is TRBJ2-1 and V is TRBV5-1; the D call may be TRBD1 or TRBD2 (5 bases each). The germline CDR1 and CDR2 sequences are SGHRS and YFSETQ. CDR3 length equals 15 residues. V shed 4 bases and J shed 0 bases, with 11 bases lying between them.

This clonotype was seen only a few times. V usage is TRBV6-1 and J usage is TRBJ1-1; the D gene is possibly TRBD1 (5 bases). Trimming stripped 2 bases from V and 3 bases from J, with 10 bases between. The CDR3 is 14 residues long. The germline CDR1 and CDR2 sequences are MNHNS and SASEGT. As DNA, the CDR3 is TGTGCCAGCAGTGAAAACGGGGCCCACACTGAAGCTTTCTTT. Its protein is CASSENGAHTEAFF.

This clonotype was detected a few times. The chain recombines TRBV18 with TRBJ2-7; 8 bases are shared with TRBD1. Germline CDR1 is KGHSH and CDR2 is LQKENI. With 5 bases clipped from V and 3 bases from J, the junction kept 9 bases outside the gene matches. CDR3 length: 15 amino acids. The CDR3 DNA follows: TGTGCCAGCTCATCAACCGGACAGGGCCACTACGAGCAGTACGTC. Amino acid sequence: CASSSTGQGHYEQYV.

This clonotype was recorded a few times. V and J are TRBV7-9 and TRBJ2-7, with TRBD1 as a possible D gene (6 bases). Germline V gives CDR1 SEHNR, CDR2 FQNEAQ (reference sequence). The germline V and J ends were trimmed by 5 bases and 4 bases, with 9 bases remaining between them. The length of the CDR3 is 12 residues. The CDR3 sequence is CASSTGTYEQYF. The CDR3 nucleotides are TGTGCCAGCAGCACCGGGACATACGAGCAGTACTTC.